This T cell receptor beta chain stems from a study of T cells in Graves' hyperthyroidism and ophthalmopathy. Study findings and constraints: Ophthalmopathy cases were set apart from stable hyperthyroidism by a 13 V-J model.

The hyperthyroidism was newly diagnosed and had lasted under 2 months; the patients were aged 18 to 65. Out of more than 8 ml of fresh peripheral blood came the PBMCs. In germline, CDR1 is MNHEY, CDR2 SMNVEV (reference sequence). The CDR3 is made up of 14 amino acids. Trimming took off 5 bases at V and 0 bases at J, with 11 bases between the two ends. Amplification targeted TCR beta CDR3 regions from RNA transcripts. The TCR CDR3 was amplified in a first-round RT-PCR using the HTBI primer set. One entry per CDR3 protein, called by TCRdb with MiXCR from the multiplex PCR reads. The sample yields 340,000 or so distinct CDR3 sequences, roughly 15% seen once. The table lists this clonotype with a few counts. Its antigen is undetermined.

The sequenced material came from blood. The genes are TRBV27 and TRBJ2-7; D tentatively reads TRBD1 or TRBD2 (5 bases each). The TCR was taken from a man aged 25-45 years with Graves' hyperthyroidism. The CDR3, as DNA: TGTGCCAGCAGTGCCGGGGCGACCTCCTACGAGCAGTACTTC. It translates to CASSAGATSYEQYF.